This TCR beta chain is from a study of blood T cell repertoires in COVID-19. On the study more broadly: Spain, Italy and the United States supplied samples that represented acute and convalescent COVID-19.

Sequencing used immunoSEQ multiplex PCR; TCRdb keeps in-frame clones, though not all of them. The sample holds fewer than 200,000 clones; less than 85% are singletons and the top ten take 8.1%. This clone appeared a few times. In germline, CDR1 is SGHDT, CDR2 YYEEEE. Trimming at V came to 2 bases and at J to 0 bases, leaving 8 bases not matched to a gene. This CDR3 contains 18 residues. The chain combines TRBV5-6 with TRBJ1-5; TRBD1 matches 10 bases. This clonotype originated in a woman between 55 and 75 years old with COVID-19, enrolled during active disease. Sample: peripheral blood. The CDR3 coding sequence is TGTGCCAGCAGCTTACGGGACAGGGGCATGTTTAGCAATCAGCCCCAGCATTTT. Protein product: CASSLRDRGMFSNQPQHF.